The clone carrying this T cell receptor beta chain was seen a handful of times. Its antigen is not identified. The sample originates from a study of blood T cells in healthy people across ages. The wider study: Template switching picked up about one barcoded beta molecule for each two T cells.

Healthy Caucasians from Russia aged about 6 to 100 served as donors. Study-wide results and caveats: PBMCs left unsorted prevented a conclusive naive versus antigen-experienced comparison. Per million T cells, TCR beta diversity dropped roughly linearly as age increased.

Through a sample-barcoded 5' primer and a J-beta primer mix, a second PCR was run for roughly 7 to 11 cycles. TCRdb analysed the 5' RACE reads with MiXCR anew, one entry per CDR3 protein. The sample holds hundreds of thousands of distinct CDR3 sequences, 45% to 70% seen once. This TCR was recovered from a man aged 35 to 55 in good health. Material for sequencing was blood.

In DNA, the CDR3 is TGTGCCAGCTCACCGCTCTCTCCGGGACAGGGCACAGATACGCAGTATTTT. Translating gives CASSPLSPGQGTDTQYF. The chain links TRBV18 to TRBJ2-3; TRBD1 aligns across 8 bases. The V gene's germline CDR1 is KGHSH and CDR2 LQKENI. There are 17 residues in the CDR3. The ends lost 3 bases at V and 1 base at J; junction bases unmatched: 9. Based on the CDR3 plus reference TRBV18 and TRBJ2-3, the full variable domain is NAGVMQNPRHLVRRRGQEARLRCSPMKGHSHVYWYRQLPEEGLKFMVYLQKENIIDESGMPKERFSAEFPKEGPSILRIQQVVRGDSAAYFCASSPLSPGQGTDTQYFGPGTRLTVL.